The T cell receptor (beta chain) described here comes from a study of T cells expressing NK-cell markers. TCRdb reprocessed the 5' RACE reads and reports one entry per CDR3 protein, with no DNA. This table lists some 390,000 distinct CDR3 sequences. Study outcomes and limitations: Top CD8+ clonotypes included the dominant CD3+CD56+NKG2C+ clonotypes in roughly 6 donors.

This CDR3 has 14 amino acids. Germline V gene sequence: CDR1 LGHNA, CDR2 YNFKEQ. Comments on this clonotype: Antigen specificity is unknown.

The sequence was collected from a woman between 50 and 59 years old in good health. The V gene is TRBV4-2, the J gene TRBJ2-7; checking the TCRdb D call of TRBD1 is not possible without DNA. The sequenced sample consisted of blood T cells: a sorted CD56 or NKG2C T cell subset, CD4+ or CD8+ T cells, or bulk PBMC T cells (not recorded which). The CDR3 loop is CASSTRDRVDEQYF.